These T cell receptor beta chains were read from a single sample in a study of neurological immune-mediated disorders. TCRdb re-derived calls from the 5' RACE reads in MiXCR, one entry per CDR3 protein. The sample lists roughly 76,000 distinct CDR3 sequences; around 14% were seen once. The sequencing input was PBMCs. The receptor set was obtained from a woman in her 50s in good health. CDR3s include the opening cysteine and the closing phenylalanine or tryptophan.

>TRBV11-3|TRBJ2-2
CASSPGRGTKNTGELFF
>TRBV12-3/TRBV12-4|TRBJ2-7
CASSVWEKRDYEQYF
>TRBV20-1|TRBJ2-7
CSARPVGGWGYEQYF
>TRBV29-1|TRBJ1-4
CSARTEKLFF
>TRBV5-1|TRBJ2-5
CASSGGVAGQETQYF
>TRBV25-1|TRBJ1-1
CASSDHDGNAEAFF
>TRBV5-1|TRBJ2-7
CASSLTTGTYEQYF
>TRBV29-1|TRBJ2-5
CSGGTEQETQYF
>TRBV28|TRBJ2-7
CASSPLGLTSYEQYF
>TRBV28|TRBJ2-7
CASSMGLAVYEQYF
>TRBV20-1|TRBJ2-7
CSARSPGPSYEQYF
>TRBV10-1|TRBJ2-3
CASSSCQDTDTQYF
>TRBV20-1|TRBJ1-5
CSARAGGSNQPQHF
>TRBV14|TRBJ2-1
CASSPLLPAEQFF
>TRBV5-1|TRBJ2-3
CASSTGQRGGTDTQYF
>TRBV14|TRBJ1-4
CASSQATWGKLFF
>TRBV20-1|TRBJ1-2
CSARRRRANGNYGYTF
>TRBV5-6|TRBJ2-1
CASSLVGTSDHEQFF